The present T cell receptor (beta chain) was sequenced within a study of blood T cell repertoires in COVID-19. Under the authors' procedure: Estimation of nucleated cell counts was performed using reference gene primer amplification. The assay was immunoSEQ multiplex PCR, and TCRdb's table has in-frame clones only and misses some. V, J and clone size were drawn from that table, and D and trimming were deduced from the DNA. The repertoire holds 320,000 or so clones, with more than 75% as singletons. Trimming stripped 0 bases from V and 1 base from J, with 12 bases between. The CDR3 has 16 residues. Germline CDR1 and CDR2: LGHDT and YNNKEL (reference sequence). This clone was detected many times. Other DNA sequences from this sample encode an identical CDR3 as well.

Sequenced input: PBMCs or T cells enriched from blood (not recorded which). The V gene is TRBV3-1 (or the pseudogene TRBV3-2), the J gene TRBJ1-1; possibly TRBD1 for D (5 bases). The receptor comes from a woman in her 30s who had recovered from COVID-19. In DNA form, the CDR3 reads TGTGCCAGCAGCCAAGATTGGAGGGGATCGAACACTGAAGCTTTCTTT. It codes for CASSQDWRGSNTEAFF.